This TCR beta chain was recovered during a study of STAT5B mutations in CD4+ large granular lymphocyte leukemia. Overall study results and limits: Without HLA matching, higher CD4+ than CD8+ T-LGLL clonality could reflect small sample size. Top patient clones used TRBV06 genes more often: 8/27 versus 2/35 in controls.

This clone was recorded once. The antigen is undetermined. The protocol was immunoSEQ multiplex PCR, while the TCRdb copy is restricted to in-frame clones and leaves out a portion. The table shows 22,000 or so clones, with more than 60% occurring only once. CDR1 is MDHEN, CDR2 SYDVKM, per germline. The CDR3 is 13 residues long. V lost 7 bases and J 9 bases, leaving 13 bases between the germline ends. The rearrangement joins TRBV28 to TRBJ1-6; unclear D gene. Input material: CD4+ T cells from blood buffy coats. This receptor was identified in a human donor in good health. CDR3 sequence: CASNSQVGSPLHF. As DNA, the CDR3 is TGTGCCAGCAATTCCCAGGTGGGTTCACCCCTCCACTTT.